The 5 T cell receptor beta chains presented below share a single source sample, sequenced in a study of shared clonotypes between healthy human individuals. This table comes from immunoSEQ multiplex PCR, and its TCRdb copy is limited to in-frame clones, with some not included. The sample includes roughly 2,000,000 clones, about 93% seen only once; the top ten take approximately 1.7%. Terminally differentiated effector memory CD45RA+ cells were excluded by CCR7 positive selection of CD45RO-negative cells. The specimen was naive CD8+ T cells from PBMCs. The receptors stem from a young man in good health. Some clones in this sample may be carry-over from other donors' samples.

To note about this clone: In the same sample, other DNA sequences code for this CDR3. The rearrangement joins TRBV10-3 to TRBJ1-5; weak D call: TRBD1 (5 bases). This CDR3 has 14 amino acids. The V end lost 3 bases, the J end lost 0 bases, and 6 bases lay between the germline ends. Germline loops: CDR1 ENHRY, CDR2 SYGVKD. The CDR3 DNA reads TGTGCCATCAGTGACAGGGATAGCAATCAGCCCCAGCATTTT. Its protein product is CAISDRDSNQPQHF.

The chain employs TRBV2 and TRBJ1-1, with D maybe TRBD1 (5 bases). In germline, CDR1 is SNHLY, CDR2 FYNNEI. V shed 1 base and J shed 11 bases, with 11 bases lying between them. This CDR3 spans 12 amino acids. CDR3 loop: CASSEGEGVAFF. CDR3 bases: TGTGCCAGCAGTGAAGGGGAAGGGGTCGCTTTCTTT.

The chain carries TRBV11-3 and TRBJ2-1; D is possibly TRBD2 (6 bases). In germline, CDR1 is SGHNT, CDR2 YENEEA. There are 11 residues in the CDR3. V lost 9 bases and J lost 10, with 13 bases in between. The CDR3 loop is CAREGAEEQFF. The CDR3 nucleotides read TGTGCCAGGGAGGGCGCGGAGGAGCAGTTCTTC. Based on the CDR3 plus reference TRBV11-3 and TRBJ2-1, the full variable domain is EAGVVQSPRYKIIEKKQPVAFWCNPISGHNTLYWYLQNLGQGPELLIRYENEEAVDDSQLPKDRFSAERLKGVDSTLKIQPAELGDSAVYLCAREGAEEQFFGPGTRLTVL.

The V and J genes are TRBV4-3 and TRBJ2-2; 12 nucleotides match TRBD1. V dropped 8 bases and J dropped 6; count of bases not matched to a gene: 7. CDR3 length: 15 amino acids. The germline CDR1 and CDR2 sequences are LGHNA and YSLEER. The CDR3 reads CASHSGTGGPGELFF. CDR3 DNA: TGCGCCAGCCACTCCGGGACAGGGGGCCCCGGGGAGCTGTTTTTT.

V usage is TRBV4-1 and J usage is TRBJ2-1; 12 positions agree with TRBD2. Germline CDR1 reads MGHRA; CDR2 reads YSYEKL. The CDR3 runs to 17 residues. J lost 4 bases, V lost 8 bases, and 12 bases had no gene match. The CDR3 coding sequence is TGCGCCAGCTCCGGACTAGCGGGATATACGTCATACAATGAGCAGTTCTTC. Residues: CASSGLAGYTSYNEQFF.